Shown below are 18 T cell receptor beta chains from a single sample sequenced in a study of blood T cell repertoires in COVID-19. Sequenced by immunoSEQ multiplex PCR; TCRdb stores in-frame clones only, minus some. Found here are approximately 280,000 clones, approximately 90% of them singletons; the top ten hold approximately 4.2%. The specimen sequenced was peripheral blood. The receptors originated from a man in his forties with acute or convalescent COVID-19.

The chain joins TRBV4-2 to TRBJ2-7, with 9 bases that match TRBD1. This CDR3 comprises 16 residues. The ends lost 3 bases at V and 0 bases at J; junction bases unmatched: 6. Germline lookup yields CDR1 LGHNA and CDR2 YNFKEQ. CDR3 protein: CASSQMTGGSSYEQYF. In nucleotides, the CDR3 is TGTGCCAGCAGCCAGATGACAGGGGGAAGCTCCTACGAGCAGTACTTC.

The CDR3 DNA reads TGCAGTGCTAGTATACAGGGGGCGACCCCAGCTTTCTTT. Its translation is CSASIQGATPAFF. The chain links TRBV20-1 to TRBJ1-1; 9 nucleotides align to TRBD1. The CDR3 sequence is 13 residues long. J lost 10 bases, V lost 3 bases, and 9 bases had no gene match. The germline CDR1 and CDR2 sequences are DFQATT and SNEGSKA (reference sequence).

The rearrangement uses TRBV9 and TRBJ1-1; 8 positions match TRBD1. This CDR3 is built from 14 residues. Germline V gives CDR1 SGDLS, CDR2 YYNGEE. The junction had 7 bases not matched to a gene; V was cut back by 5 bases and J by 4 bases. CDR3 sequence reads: CASSYGQGGTEAFF. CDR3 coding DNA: TGTGCCAGCAGTTACGGACAGGGAGGCACTGAAGCTTTCTTT.

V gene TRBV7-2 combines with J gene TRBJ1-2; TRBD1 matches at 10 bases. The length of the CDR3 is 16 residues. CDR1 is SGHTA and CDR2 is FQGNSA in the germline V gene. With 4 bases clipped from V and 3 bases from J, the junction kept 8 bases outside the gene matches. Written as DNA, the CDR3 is TGTGCCAGCAGCTCTCGACAGGGGGCGCGGGACTATGGCTACACCTTC. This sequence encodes CASSSRQGARDYGYTF.

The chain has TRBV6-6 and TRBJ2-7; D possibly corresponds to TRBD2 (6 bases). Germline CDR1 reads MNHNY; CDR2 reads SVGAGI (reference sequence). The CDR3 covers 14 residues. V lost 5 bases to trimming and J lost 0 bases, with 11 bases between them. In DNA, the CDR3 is TGTGCCAGCAGTCCGCGGGACGGCTCCTACGAGCAGTACTTC. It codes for CASSPRDGSYEQYF.

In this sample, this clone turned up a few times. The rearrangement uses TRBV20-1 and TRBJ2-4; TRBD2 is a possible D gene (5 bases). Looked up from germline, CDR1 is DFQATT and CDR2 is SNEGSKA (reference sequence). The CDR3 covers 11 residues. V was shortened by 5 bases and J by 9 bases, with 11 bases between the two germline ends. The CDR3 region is CSAQEVGIQYF. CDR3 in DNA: TGCAGTGCTCAGGAGGTGGGCATTCAGTACTTC.

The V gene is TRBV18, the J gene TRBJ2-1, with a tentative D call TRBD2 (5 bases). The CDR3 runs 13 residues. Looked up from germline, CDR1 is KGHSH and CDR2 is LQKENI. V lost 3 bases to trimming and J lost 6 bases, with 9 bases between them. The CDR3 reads CASSPDWTNEQFF. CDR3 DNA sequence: TGTGCCAGCTCACCGGACTGGACCAATGAGCAGTTCTTC.

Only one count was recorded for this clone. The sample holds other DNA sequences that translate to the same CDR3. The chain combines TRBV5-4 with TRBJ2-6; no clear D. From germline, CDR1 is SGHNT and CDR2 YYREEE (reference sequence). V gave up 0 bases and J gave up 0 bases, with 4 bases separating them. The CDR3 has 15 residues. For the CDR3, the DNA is TGTGCCAGCAGCTTGGACAGCTCTGGGGCCAACGTCCTGACTTTC. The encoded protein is CASSLDSSGANVLTF.

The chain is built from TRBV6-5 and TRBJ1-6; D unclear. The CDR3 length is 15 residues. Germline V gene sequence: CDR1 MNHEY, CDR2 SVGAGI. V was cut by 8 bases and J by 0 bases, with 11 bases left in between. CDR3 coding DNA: TGTGCCAGCGCCCAACAAAGCTCCTATAATTCACCCCTCCACTTT. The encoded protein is CASAQQSSYNSPLHF.

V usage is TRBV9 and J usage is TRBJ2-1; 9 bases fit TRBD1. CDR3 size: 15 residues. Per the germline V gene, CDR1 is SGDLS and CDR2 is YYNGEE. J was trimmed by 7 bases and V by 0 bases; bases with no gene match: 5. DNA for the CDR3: TGTGCCAGCAGCGTAGTAACAGGGGGCTGGAATGAGCAGTTCTTC. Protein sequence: CASSVVTGGWNEQFF.

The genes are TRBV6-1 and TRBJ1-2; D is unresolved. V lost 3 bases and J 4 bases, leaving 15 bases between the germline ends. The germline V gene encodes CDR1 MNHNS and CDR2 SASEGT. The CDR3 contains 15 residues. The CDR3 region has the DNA TGTGCCAGCAGTGAGGTATCCTCGGTTAGCTATGGCTACACCTTC. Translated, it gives CASSEVSSVSYGYTF.

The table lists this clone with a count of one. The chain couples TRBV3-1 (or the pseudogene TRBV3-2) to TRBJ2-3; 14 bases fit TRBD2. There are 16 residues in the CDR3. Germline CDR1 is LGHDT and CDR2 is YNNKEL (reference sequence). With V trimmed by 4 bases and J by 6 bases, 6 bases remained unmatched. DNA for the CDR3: TGTGCCAGCAGCCTCGGACTAGCGGGGGGCGGTGATACGCAGTATTTT. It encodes CASSLGLAGGGDTQYF.

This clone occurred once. CDR3 DNA: TGCGCCAGCAGTGGAAACAGAAAAGGTACTGAAGCTTTCTTT. Protein: CASSGNRKGTEAFF. The chain uses TRBV10-1 and TRBJ1-1; D uncertain. Germline V gene data show CDR1 as WNHNN and CDR2 as SYGVQD (reference sequence). Trimming took 4 bases from V and 5 from J, leaving 14 bases between them. The CDR3 contains 14 residues.

CDR3 residues: CASSRRDRGEANVLTF. CDR3 bases: TGTGCCAGCAGTCGCCGGGACAGGGGTGAGGCCAACGTCCTGACTTTC. The rearrangement uses TRBV27 and TRBJ2-6, with 10 positions matching TRBD1. Per germline, CDR1 MNHEY and CDR2 SMNVEV (reference sequence). The CDR3 length is 16 residues. Losses at the gene ends were 5 bases for V and 6 bases for J; bases not matched to a gene: 7.

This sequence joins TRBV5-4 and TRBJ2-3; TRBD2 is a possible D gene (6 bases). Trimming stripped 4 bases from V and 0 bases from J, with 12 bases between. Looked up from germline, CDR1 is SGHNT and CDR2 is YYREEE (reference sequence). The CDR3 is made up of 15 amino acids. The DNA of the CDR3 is TGTGCCAGCAGCCGGGCGGGGTCTAGCACAGATACGCAGTATTTT. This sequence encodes CASSRAGSSTDTQYF. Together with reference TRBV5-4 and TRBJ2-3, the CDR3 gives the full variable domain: ETGVTQSPTHLIKTRGQQVTLRCSSQSGHNTVSWYQQALGQGPQFIFQYYREEENGRGNFPPRFSGLQFPNYSSELNVNALELDDSALYLCASSRAGSSTDTQYFGPGTRLTVL.

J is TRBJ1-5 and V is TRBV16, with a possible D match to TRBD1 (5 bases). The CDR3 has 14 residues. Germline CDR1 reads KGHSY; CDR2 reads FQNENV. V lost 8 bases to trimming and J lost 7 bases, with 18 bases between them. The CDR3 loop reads CASCPGLTGQPQHF. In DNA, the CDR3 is TGTGCCAGCTGTCCTGGTTTAACAGGCCAGCCCCAGCATTTT.

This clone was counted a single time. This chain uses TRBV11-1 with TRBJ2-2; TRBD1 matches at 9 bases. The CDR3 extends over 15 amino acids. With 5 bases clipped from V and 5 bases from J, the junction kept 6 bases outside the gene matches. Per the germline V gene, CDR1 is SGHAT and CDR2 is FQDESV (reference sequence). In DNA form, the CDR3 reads TGTGCCAGCAGCCTTCGACAGGGGGGAACCGGGGAGCTGTTTTTT. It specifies CASSLRQGGTGELFF.

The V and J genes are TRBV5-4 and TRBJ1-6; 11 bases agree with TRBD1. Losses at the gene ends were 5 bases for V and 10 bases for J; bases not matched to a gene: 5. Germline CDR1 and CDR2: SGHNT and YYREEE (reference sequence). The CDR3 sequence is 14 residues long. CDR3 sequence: CASSTDRGRSPLHF. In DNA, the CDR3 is TGTGCCAGCAGTACGGACAGGGGGCGATCACCCCTCCACTTT. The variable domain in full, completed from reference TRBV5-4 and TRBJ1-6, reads ETGVTQSPTHLIKTRGQQVTLRCSSQSGHNTVSWYQQALGQGPQFIFQYYREEENGRGNFPPRFSGLQFPNYSSELNVNALELDDSALYLCASSTDRGRSPLHFGNGTRLTVT.